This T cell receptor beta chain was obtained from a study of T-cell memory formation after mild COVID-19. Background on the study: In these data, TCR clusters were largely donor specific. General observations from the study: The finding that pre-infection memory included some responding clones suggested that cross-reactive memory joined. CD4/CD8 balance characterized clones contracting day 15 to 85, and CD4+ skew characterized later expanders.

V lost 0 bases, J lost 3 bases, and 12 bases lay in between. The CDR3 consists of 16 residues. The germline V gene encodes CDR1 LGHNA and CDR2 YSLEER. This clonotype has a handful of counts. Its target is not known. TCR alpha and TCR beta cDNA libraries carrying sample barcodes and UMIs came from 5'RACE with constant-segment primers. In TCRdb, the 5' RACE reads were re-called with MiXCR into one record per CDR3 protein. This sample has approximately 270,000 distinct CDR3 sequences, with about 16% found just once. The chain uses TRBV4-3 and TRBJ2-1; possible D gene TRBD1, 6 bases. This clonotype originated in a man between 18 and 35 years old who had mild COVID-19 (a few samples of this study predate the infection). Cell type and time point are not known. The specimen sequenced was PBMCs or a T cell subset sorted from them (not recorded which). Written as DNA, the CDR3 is TGCGCCAGCAGCCAAGATAGCACAGGGTTCTACAATGAGCAGTTCTTC. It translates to CASSQDSTGFYNEQFF.